The rows below give T cell receptor beta chains drawn from one sample of a study of cytomegalovirus exposure and HLA in healthy donors. Here immunoSEQ multiplex PCR was the method, and the copy in TCRdb shows in-frame clones only, minus some. The data show under 200,000 clones, about nine tenths seen once. Sequencing was carried out using PBMCs. These receptors were obtained from a man aged 18-30 years in good health and CMV-seropositive. Both conserved end residues are part of each CDR3. The D gene is left open where the match is weak. Clone size appears in some rows only: once, few, many, or a class for an expanded clone.

>TRBV14|.|TRBD1|18|TRBJ2-5
TGTGCCAGCAGTCTATTCGGACAGGCCCTTCGTTTGAGAGAGACCCAGTACTTC
CASSLFGQALRLRETQYF
>TRBV7-2|once|.|12|TRBJ2-1
TGTGCCAGCAGCTTAGTCGTCCCTATGGAGTTCTTC
CASSLVVPMEFF
>TRBV19|.|.|14|TRBJ2-7
TGTGCCAGTAGTATGGGTGGGACATACTACGAGCAGTACTTC
CASSMGGTYYEQYF
>TRBV7-9|.|TRBD1|15|TRBJ2-7
TGTGCCAGCAGCAAAGACAGGGCCCCCTCCTACGAGCAGTACTTC
CASSKDRAPSYEQYF
>TRBV5-4|.|TRBD2|16|TRBJ2-2
TGTGCCAGCAGCTTGTTGGCGGGAGGAAACACCGGGGAGCTGTTTTTT
CASSLLAGGNTGELFF
>TRBV2|.|TRBD2|18|TRBJ2-3
TGTGCCAGCAGTGGCTATGGACTAGCGGGAGTTCTGCTTGATACGCAGTATTTT
CASSGYGLAGVLLDTQYF
>TRBV5-1|.|.|19|TRBJ2-1
TGCGCCAGCAGCCCCACGAAGGGCCGCCGTAGCGGCGCCTACAATGAGCAGTTCTTC
CASSPTKGRRSGAYNEQFF
>TRBV25-1|.|.|12|TRBJ2-7
TGTGCCAGCAGTAGGGGTTCCTACGAGCAGTACTTC
CASSRGSYEQYF
>TRBV11-2|.|.|13|TRBJ2-1
TGTGCCAGCAGCCAAGGTCTAGTCAATGAGCAGTTCTTC
CASSQGLVNEQFF
>TRBV7-9|.|.|16|TRBJ2-7
TGTGCCAGCAGCTTAGTCACCCCGGGACAAAAGTACGAGCAGTACTTC
CASSLVTPGQKYEQYF
>TRBV9|.|.|16|TRBJ2-4
TGTGCCAGCGCTAGAGGTCCCGGGGAGGACAAAAACATTCAGTACTTC
CASARGPGEDKNIQYF
>TRBV5-6|few|.|15|TRBJ2-1
TGTGCCAGCAGCTTCGGGCTCCCACAGGACAATGAGCAGTTCTTC
CASSFGLPQDNEQFF
>TRBV9|.|TRBD1|21|TRBJ2-2
TGTGCCAGCAGCACCCAGGCGAAGGCGGACAGGGGTCTAAAGAACACCGGGGAGCTGTTTTTT
CASSTQAKADRGLKNTGELFF
>TRBV27|.|TRBD2|14|TRBJ2-1
TGTGCCAGCAGTTTATCGACTAGCCCAGCCCGGCAGTTCTTC
CASSLSTSPARQFF
>TRBV18|.|TRBD1|18|TRBJ1-1
TGTGCCAGCTCACCAATAAGGGGGACAGGGGATTTGAACACTGAAGCTTTCTTT
CASSPIRGTGDLNTEAFF
>TRBV20-1|.|.|11|TRBJ1-1
TGCAGTGCAAAGTTGTGGAGTGAAGCTTTCTTT
CSAKLWSEAFF
>TRBV5-6|.|TRBD1|15|TRBJ2-7
TGTGCCAGCAGTTTGTTGGACAGGGATGGCAACGAGCAGTACTTC
CASSLLDRDGNEQYF
>TRBV29-1|.|TRBD1|13|TRBJ2-1
TGCAGCGGAGTACCGGGACAGTACAATGAGCAGTTCTTC
CSGVPGQYNEQFF
>TRBV29-1|.|TRBD1|13|TRBJ2-3
TGCAGCGTTCAGGACAGGGGGCAAGATACGCAGTATTTT
CSVQDRGQDTQYF